This T cell receptor (beta chain) emerged from a study of blood T cell repertoires in COVID-19. Study-level background: The samples span acute and convalescent COVID-19 from the United States, Italy and Spain. Nucleic acid was either cDNA or gDNA, and it came from T cells, B-cell-depleted T cells, or PBMCs.

Per the original data handling: Amplification of reference gene primers provided the estimated nucleated cell counts. Profiled with immunoSEQ multiplex PCR; TCRdb holds only in-frame clones, not every one. The V and J calls and clone size come from that table; D and trimming were worked out from the DNA. The sample consists of about 110,000 clones, 76% of them appearing once. The ends lost 1 base at V and 5 bases at J; junction bases unmatched: 3. The CDR3 runs to 15 residues. CDR1 is LNHDA and CDR2 is SQIVND in the germline V gene (reference sequence). What was sequenced was peripheral blood. The chain is built from TRBV19 and TRBJ2-1, with 9 bases lining up with TRBD2. The clonotype comes from a woman of 80 years or more with acute or convalescent COVID-19. CDR3 in amino acids: CASSIVAGADNEQFF. The CDR3, as DNA: TGTGCCAGTAGTATAGTAGCGGGAGCAGACAATGAGCAGTTCTTC.